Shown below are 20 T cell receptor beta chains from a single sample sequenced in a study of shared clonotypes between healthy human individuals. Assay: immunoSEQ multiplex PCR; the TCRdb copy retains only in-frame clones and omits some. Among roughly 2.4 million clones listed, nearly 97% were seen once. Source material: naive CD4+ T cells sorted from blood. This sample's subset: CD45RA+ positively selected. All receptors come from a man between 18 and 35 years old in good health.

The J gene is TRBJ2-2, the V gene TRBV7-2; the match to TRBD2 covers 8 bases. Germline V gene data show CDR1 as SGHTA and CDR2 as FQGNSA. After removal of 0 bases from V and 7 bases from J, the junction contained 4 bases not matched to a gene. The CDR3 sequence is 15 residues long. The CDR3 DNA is TGTGCCAGCAGCTTAGCCGGGGGGGTTGGCGGGGAGCTGTTTTTT. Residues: CASSLAGGVGGELFF.

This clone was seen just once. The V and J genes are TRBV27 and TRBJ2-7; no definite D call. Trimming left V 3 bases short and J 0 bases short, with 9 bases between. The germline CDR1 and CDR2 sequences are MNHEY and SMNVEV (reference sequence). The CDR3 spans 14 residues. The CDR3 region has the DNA TGTGCCAGCAGTTTTCGGCAGACCTCCTACGAGCAGTACTTC. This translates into CASSFRQTSYEQYF.

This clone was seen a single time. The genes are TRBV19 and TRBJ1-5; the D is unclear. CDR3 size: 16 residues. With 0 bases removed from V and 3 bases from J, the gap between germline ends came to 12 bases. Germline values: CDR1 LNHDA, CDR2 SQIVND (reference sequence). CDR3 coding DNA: TGTGCCAGTAGTATAGAGGCAGGACCCTTCAATCAGCCCCAGCATTTT. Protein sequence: CASSIEAGPFNQPQHF.

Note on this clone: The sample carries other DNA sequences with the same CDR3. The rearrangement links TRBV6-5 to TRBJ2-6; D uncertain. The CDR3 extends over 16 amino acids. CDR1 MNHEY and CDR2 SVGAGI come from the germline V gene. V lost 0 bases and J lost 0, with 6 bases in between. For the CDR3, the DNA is TGTGCCAGCAGTTACTCGAGGAGCTCTGGGGCCAACGTCCTGACTTTC. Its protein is CASSYSRSSGANVLTF.

The chain's CDR3 is CASSLTSPPSNEQFF. CDR3 coding DNA: TGCGCCAGCAGCTTGACTAGTCCTCCGAGCAATGAGCAGTTCTTC. This rearrangement joins TRBV5-1 to TRBJ2-1; D perhaps matches TRBD2 (5 bases). Germline CDR1 is SGHRS and CDR2 is YFSETQ. The CDR3 extends over 15 amino acids. V was pared by 1 base and J by 6 bases, with 14 bases between.

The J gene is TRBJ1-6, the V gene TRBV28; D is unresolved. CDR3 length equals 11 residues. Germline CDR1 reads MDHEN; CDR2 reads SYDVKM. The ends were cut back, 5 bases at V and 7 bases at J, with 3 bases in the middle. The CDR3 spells CASSVNSPLHF. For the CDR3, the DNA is TGTGCCAGCAGTGTCAATTCACCCCTCCACTTT.

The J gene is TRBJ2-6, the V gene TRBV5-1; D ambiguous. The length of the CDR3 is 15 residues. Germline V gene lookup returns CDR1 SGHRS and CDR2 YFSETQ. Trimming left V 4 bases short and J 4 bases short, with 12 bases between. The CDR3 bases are TGCGCCAGCAGCGAACCCCTAACCGGGGCCAACGTCCTGACTTTC. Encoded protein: CASSEPLTGANVLTF.

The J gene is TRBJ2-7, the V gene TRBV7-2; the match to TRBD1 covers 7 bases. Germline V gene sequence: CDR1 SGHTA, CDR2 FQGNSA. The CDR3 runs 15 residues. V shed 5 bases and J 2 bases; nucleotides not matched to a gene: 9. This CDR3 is CASSQGWGQTYEQYF. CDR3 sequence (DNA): TGTGCCAGCAGCCAAGGATGGGGACAGACCTACGAGCAGTACTTC.

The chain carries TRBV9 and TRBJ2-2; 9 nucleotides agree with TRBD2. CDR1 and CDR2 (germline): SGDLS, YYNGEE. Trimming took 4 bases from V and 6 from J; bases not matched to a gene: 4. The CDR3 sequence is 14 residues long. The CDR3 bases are TGTGCCAGCAGCCGCGGGGGGGCGGCCGGGGAGCTGTTTTTT. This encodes CASSRGGAAGELFF.

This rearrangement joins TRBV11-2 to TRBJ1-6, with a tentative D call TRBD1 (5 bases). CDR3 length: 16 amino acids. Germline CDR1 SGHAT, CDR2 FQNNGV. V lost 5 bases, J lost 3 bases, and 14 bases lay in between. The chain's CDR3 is CASSPAAGHYNSPLHF. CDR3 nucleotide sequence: TGTGCCAGCAGCCCTGCGGCTGGACACTATAATTCACCCCTCCACTTT.

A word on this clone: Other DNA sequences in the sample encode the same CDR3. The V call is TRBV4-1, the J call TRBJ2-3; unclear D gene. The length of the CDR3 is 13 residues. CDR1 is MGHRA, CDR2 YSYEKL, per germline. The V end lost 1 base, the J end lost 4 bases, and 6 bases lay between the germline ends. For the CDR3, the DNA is TGCGCCAGCAGCCAAGTTGGGGCAGATACGCAGTATTTT. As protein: CASSQVGADTQYF.

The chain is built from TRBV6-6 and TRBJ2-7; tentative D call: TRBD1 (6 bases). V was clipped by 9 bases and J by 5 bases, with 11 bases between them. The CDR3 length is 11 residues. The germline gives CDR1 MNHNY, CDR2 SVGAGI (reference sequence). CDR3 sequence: CASRQAHEQYF. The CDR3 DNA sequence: TGTGCCAGTCGACAGGCCCACGAGCAGTACTTC.

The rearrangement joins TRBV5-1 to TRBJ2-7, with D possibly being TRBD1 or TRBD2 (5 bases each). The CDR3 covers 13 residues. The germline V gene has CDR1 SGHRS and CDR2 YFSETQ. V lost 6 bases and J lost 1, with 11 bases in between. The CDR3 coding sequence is TGCGCCAGCACACGAGAGGGGTCCTACGAGCAGTACTTC. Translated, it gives CASTREGSYEQYF.

The CDR3 DNA is TGTGCCATCAGCCCCTCGGGTGTAAAAAGCTACGAGCAGTACTTC. It is translated as CAISPSGVKSYEQYF. The chain employs TRBV6-5 and TRBJ2-7; D is ambiguous. CDR1 is MNHEY, CDR2 SVGAGI, per germline. Trimming shortened V by 10 bases and J by 3 bases, and 22 bases separated the two germline ends. This CDR3 has 15 residues.

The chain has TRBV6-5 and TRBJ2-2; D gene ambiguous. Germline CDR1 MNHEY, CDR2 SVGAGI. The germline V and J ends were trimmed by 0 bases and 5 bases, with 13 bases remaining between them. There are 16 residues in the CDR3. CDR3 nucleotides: TGTGCCAGCAGTTACTCTTGGGGTCCGGATACCGGGGAGCTGTTTTTT. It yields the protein CASSYSWGPDTGELFF.

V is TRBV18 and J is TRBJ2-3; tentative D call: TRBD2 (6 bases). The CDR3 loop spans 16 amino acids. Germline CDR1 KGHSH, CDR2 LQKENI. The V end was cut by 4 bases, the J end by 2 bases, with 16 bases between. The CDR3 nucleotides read TGTGCCAGCTCACGCGTGGAGGGTGTTACCACAGATACGCAGTATTTT. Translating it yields CASSRVEGVTTDTQYF.

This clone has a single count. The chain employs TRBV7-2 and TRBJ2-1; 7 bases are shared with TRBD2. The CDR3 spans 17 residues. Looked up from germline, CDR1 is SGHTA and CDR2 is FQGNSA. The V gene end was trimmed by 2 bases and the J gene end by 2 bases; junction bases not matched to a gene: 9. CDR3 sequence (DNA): TGTGCCAGCAGCTTAAGGTCGGGCGGGAGTGCCTACAATGAGCAGTTCTTC. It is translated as CASSLRSGGSAYNEQFF. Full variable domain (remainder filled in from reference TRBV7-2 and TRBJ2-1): GAGVSQSPSNKVTEKGKDVELRCDPISGHTALYWYRQSLGQGLEFLIYFQGNSAPDKSGLPSDRFSAERTGGSVSTLTIQRTQQEDSAVYLCASSLRSGGSAYNEQFFGPGTRLTVL.

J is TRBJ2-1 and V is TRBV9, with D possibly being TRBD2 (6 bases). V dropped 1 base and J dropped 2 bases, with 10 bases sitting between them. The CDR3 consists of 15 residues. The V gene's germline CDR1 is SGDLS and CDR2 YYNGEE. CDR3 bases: TGTGCCAGCAGCGTACGGCGGGATCCCTACAATGAGCAGTTCTTC. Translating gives CASSVRRDPYNEQFF.

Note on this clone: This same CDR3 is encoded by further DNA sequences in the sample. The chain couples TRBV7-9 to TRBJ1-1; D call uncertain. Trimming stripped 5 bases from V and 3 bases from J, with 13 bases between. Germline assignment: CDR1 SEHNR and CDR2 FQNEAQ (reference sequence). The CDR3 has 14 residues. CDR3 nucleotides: TGTGCCAGCAGCCCGGGAGGCGGATACACTGAAGCTTTCTTT. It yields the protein CASSPGGGYTEAFF.

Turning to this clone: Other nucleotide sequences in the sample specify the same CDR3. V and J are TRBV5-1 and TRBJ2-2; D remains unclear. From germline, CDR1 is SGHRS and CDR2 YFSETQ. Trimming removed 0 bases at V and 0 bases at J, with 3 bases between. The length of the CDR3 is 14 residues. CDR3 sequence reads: CASSLDANTGELFF. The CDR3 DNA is TGCGCCAGCAGCTTGGACGCGAACACCGGGGAGCTGTTTTTT.